The present T cell receptor beta chain was sequenced within a study of vaccination and CD4 T cells after COVID-19. Across the study: The study drew post-COVID samples a median roughly 99 days after diagnosis (range 35 to 161).

Turning to this clonotype: Its antigen is undetermined.

Treatment specified: approximately 9-day PBMC culture with coronavirus spike peptide pools or control peptides (ViraFEST assay). Cultured CD4+ T cells had their DNA profiled by the Oncomine TCR Beta short-read assay. TCRdb reprocessed the PCR reads with MiXCR, giving one entry per CDR3 protein. The sample shows fewer than 8,500 distinct CDR3 sequences, 55% to 75% of them seen only once. The CDR3 totals 13 residues. V lost 8 bases and J 0 bases, leaving 8 bases between the germline ends. Germline V gives CDR1 ENHRY, CDR2 SYGVKD. This receptor was identified in a human donor who had recovered from COVID-19. The specimen was CD4+ T cells from blood, cultured in vitro. V gene TRBV10-3 combines with J gene TRBJ1-5; D gene unclear. In DNA form, the CDR3 reads TGTGCCATCGGCTCGGATAGCAATCAGCCCCAGCATTTT. Protein sequence: CAIGSDSNQPQHF.